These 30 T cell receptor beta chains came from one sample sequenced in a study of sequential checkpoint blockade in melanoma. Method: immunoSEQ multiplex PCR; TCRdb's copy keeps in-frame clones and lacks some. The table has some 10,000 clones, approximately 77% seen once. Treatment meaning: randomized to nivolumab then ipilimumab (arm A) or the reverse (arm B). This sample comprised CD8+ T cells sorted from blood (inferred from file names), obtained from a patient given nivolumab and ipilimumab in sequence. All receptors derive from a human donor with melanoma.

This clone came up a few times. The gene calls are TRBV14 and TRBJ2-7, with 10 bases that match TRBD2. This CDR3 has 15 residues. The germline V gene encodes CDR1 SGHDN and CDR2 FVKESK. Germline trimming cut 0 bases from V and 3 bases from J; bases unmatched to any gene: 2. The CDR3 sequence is CASSQDSSGSYEQYF. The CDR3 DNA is TGTGCCAGCAGCCAAGATTCTAGCGGGAGCTACGAGCAGTACTTC.

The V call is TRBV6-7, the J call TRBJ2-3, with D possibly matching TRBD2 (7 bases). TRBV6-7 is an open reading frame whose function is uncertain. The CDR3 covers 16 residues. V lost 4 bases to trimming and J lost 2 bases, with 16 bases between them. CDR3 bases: TGTGCCAGCAGTTCCACGGGGGGCGTAAACACAGATACGCAGTATTTT. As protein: CASSSTGGVNTDTQYF.

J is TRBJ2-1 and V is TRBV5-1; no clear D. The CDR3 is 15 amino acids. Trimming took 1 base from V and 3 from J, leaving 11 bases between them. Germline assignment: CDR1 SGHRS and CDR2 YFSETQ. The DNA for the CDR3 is TGCGCCAGCAGCTTGCCGACATCCTACTACAATGAGCAGTTCTTC. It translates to CASSLPTSYYNEQFF. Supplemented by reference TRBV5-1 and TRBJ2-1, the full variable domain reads KAGVTQTPRYLIKTRGQQVTLSCSPISGHRSVSWYQQTPGQGLQFLFEYFSETQRNKGNFPGRFSGRQFSNSRSEMNVSTLELGDSALYLCASSLPTSYYNEQFFGPGTRLTVL.

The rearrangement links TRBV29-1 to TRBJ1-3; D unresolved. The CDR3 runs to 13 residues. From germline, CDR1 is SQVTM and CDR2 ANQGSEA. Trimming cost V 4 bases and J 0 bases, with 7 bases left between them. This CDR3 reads CSVVSFSGNTIYF. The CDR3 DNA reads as TGCAGCGTTGTATCGTTCTCTGGAAACACCATATATTTT.

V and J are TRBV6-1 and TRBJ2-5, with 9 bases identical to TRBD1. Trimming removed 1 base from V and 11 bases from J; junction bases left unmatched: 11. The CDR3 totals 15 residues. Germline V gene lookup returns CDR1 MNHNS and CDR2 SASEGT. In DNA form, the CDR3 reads TGTGCCAGCAGTGAAGGGACAGGGGAATGGAGGGAGCAGTACTTC. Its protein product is CASSEGTGEWREQYF.

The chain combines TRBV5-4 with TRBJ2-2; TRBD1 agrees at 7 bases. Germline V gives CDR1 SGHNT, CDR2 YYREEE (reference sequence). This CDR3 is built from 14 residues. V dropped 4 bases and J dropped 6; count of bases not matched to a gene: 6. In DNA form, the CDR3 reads TGTGCCAGCAGCCAGGGGGTAGGGGCCGGGGAGCTGTTTTTT. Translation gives CASSQGVGAGELFF.

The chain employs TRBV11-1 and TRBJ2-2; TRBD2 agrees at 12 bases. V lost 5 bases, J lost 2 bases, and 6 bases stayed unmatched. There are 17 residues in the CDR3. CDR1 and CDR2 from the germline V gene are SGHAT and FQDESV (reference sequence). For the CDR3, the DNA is TGTGCCAGCAGCGTCTGGACTAGCGGGGATAACACCGGGGAGCTGTTTTTT. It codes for CASSVWTSGDNTGELFF.

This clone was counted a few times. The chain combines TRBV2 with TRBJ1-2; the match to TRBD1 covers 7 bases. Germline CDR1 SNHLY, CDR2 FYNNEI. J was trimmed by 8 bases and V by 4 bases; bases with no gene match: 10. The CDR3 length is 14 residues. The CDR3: CASSGGQELYGYTF. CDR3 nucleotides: TGTGCCAGCAGTGGTGGACAGGAATTGTACGGCTACACCTTC.

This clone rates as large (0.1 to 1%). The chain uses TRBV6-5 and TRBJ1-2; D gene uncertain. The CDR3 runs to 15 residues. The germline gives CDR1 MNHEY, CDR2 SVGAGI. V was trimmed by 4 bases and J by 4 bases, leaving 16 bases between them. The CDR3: CASSSPRRKSYGYTF. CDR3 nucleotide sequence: TGTGCCAGCAGTTCCCCGCGGAGGAAATCCTATGGCTACACCTTC.

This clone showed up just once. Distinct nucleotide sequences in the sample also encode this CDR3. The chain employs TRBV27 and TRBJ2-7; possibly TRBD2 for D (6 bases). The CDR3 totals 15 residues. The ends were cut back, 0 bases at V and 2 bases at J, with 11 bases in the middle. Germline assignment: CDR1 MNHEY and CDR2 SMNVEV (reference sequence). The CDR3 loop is CASSLSSGLPYEQYF. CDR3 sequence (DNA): TGTGCCAGCAGTTTATCTAGCGGTCTTCCCTACGAGCAGTACTTC.

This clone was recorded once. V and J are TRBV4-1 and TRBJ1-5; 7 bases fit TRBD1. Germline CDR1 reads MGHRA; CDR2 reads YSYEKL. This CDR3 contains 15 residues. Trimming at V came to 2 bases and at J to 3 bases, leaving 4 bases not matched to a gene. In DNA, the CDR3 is TGCGCCAGCAGCCAATTGACAGGGACCAATCAGCCCCAGCATTTT. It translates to CASSQLTGTNQPQHF.

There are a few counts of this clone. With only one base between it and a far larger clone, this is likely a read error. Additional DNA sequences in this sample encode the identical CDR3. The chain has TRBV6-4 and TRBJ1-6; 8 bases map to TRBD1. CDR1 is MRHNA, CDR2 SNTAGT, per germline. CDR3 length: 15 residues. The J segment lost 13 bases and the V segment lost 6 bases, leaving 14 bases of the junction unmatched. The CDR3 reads CASSEQGASGSPLHF. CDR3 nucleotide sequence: TGTGCCAGCAGCGAGCAGGGGGCTTCAGGTTCTCCCCTCCACTTT.

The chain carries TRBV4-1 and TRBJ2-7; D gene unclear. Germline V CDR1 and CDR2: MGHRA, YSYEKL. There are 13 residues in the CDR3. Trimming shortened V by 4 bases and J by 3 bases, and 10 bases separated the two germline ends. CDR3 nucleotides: TGCGCCAGCAGCCCCCTATCGAGCTACGAGCAGTACTTC. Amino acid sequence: CASSPLSSYEQYF.

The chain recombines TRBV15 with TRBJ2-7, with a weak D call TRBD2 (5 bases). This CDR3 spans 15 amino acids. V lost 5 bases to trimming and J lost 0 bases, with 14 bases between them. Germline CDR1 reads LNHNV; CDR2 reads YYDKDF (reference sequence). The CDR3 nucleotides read TGTGCCACCAGCCGTAGTAGAGGGCCCTCCTACGAGCAGTACTTC. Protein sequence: CATSRSRGPSYEQYF.

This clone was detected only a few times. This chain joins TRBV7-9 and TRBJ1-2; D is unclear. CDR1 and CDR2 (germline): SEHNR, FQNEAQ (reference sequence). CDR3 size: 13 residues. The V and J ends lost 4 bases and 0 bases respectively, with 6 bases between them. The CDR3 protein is CASSSESNYGYTF. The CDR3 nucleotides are TGTGCCAGCAGCTCCGAGTCTAACTATGGCTACACCTTC. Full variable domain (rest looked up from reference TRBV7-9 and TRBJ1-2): DTGVSQNPRHKITKRGQNVTFRCDPISEHNRLYWYRQTLGQGPEFLTYFQNEAQLEKSRLLSDRFSAERPKGSFSTLEIQRTEQGDSAMYLCASSSESNYGYTFGSGTRLTVV.

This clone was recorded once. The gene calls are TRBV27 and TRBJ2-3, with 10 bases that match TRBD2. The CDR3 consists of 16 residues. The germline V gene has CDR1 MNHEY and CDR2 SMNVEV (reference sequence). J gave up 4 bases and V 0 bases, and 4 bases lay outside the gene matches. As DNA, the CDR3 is TGTGCCAGCAGTTTATCGTCTAGCGGGAGCGCAGATACGCAGTATTTT. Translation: CASSLSSSGSADTQYF.

The CDR3 here is CASSAPENTEAFF. Written as DNA, the CDR3 is TGTGCCAGCAGCGCGCCCGAAAACACTGAAGCTTTCTTT. V gene TRBV5-4 combines with J gene TRBJ1-1; D unclear. The CDR3 loop spans 13 amino acids. From germline, CDR1 is SGHNT and CDR2 YYREEE (reference sequence). Trimming removed 4 bases at V and 2 bases at J, with 9 bases between. The whole variable domain, remainder taken from reference TRBV5-4 and TRBJ1-1, is ETGVTQSPTHLIKTRGQQVTLRCSSQSGHNTVSWYQQALGQGPQFIFQYYREEENGRGNFPPRFSGLQFPNYSSELNVNALELDDSALYLCASSAPENTEAFFGQGTRLTVV.

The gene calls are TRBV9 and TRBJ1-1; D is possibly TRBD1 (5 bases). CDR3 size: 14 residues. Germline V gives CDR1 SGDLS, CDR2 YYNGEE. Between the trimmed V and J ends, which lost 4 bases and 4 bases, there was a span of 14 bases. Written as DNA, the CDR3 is TGTGCCAGCAGCCCACTTTCAGGGCCCACTGAAGCTTTCTTT. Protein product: CASSPLSGPTEAFF.

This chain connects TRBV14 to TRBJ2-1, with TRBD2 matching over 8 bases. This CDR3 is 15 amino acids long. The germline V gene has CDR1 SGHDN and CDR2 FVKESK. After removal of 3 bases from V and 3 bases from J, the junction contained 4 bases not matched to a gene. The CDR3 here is CASSQLGTSYNEQFF. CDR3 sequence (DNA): TGTGCCAGCAGCCAGCTCGGGACTAGCTACAATGAGCAGTTCTTC.

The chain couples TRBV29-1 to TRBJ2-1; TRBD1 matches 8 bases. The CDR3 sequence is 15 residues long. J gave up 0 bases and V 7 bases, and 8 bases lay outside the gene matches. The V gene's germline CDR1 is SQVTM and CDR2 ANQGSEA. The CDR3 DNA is TGCAGCGCACGTCGGGGACAGGCCTCCTACAATGAGCAGTTCTTC. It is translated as CSARRGQASYNEQFF.

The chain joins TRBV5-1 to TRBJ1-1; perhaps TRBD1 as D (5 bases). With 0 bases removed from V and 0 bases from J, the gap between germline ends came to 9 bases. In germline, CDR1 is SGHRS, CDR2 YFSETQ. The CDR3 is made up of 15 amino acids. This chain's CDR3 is CASSLAGGVNTEAFF. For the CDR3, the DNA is TGCGCCAGCAGCTTGGCCGGAGGGGTGAACACTGAAGCTTTCTTT. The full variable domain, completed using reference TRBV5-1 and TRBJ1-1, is KAGVTQTPRYLIKTRGQQVTLSCSPISGHRSVSWYQQTPGQGLQFLFEYFSETQRNKGNFPGRFSGRQFSNSRSEMNVSTLELGDSALYLCASSLAGGVNTEAFFGQGTRLTVV.

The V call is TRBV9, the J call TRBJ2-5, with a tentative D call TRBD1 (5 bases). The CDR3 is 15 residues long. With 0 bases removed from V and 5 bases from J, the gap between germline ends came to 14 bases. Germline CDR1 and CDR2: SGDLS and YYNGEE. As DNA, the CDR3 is TGTGCCAGCAGCGTAGGGACAACCCGGCGGGAGACCCAGTACTTC. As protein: CASSVGTTRRETQYF.

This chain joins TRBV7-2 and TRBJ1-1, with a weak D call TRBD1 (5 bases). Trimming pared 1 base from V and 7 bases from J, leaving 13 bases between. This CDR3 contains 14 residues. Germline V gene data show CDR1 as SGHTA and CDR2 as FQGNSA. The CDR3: CASSLDWTPNEAFF. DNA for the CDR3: TGTGCCAGCAGCTTAGACTGGACACCGAATGAAGCTTTCTTT.

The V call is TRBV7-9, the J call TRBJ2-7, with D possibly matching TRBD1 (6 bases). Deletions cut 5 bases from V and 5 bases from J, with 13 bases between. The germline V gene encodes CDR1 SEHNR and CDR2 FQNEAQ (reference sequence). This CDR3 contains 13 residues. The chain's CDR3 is CASSARQDHEQYF. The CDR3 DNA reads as TGTGCCAGCAGCGCTAGACAGGACCACGAGCAGTACTTC.

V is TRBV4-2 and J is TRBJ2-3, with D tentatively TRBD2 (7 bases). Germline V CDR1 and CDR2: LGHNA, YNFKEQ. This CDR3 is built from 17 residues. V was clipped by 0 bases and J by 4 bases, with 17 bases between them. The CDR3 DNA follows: TGTGCCAGCAGCCAAGATAGAGGGGGGGCCGAGGCAGATACGCAGTATTTT. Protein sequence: CASSQDRGGAEADTQYF.

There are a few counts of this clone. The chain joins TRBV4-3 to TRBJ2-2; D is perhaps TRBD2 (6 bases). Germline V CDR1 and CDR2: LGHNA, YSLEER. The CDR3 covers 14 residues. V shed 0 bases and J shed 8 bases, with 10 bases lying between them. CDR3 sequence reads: CASSQEPGRGELFF. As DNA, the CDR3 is TGCGCCAGCAGCCAAGAACCGGGGAGGGGGGAGCTGTTTTTT.

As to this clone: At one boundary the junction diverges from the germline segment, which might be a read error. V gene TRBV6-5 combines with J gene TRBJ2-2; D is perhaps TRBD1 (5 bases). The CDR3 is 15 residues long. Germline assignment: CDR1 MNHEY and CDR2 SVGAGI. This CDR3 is CASSDSDINTGELFF. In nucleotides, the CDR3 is TGTGCCAGCAGTGACTCGGACATAAACACCGGGGAGCTGTTTTTT.

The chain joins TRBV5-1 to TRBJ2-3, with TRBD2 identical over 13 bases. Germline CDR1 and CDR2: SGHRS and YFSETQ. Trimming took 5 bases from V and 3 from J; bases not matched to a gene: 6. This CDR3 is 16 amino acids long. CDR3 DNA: TGCGCCAGCAGAGATGGACTAGCGGGAGATACAGATACGCAGTATTTT. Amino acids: CASRDGLAGDTDTQYF. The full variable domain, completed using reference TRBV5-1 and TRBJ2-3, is KAGVTQTPRYLIKTRGQQVTLSCSPISGHRSVSWYQQTPGQGLQFLFEYFSETQRNKGNFPGRFSGRQFSNSRSEMNVSTLELGDSALYLCASRDGLAGDTDTQYFGPGTRLTVL.

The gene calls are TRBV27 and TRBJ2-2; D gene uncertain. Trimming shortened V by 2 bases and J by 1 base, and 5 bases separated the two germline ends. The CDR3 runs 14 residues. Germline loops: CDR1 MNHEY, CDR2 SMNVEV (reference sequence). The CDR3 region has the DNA TGTGCCAGCAGTTTAATCCTGAACACCGGGGAGCTGTTTTTT. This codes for CASSLILNTGELFF.

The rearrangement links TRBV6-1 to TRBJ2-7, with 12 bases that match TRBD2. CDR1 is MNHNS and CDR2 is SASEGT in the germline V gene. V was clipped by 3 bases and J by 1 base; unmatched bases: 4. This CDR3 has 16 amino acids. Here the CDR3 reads CASSERLAGESYEQYF. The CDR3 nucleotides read TGTGCCAGCAGTGAGCGACTAGCGGGGGAGTCCTACGAGCAGTACTTC.